A selection of T cell receptor beta chains follows, all from one sample in a study of cytomegalovirus exposure and HLA in healthy donors. Profiled with immunoSEQ multiplex PCR; TCRdb holds only in-frame clones, not every one. The sample holds about 94,000 clones, 50% to 75% seen once. Sequences were obtained from PBMCs. Receptors were obtained from a young man in good health and CMV-seronegative. Each CDR3 is given with its conserved first and last residue. Where a row states a size, it is once, few, many or the class of an expanded clone; other rows omit it.

CDR3aa: CASSLGTARLNTEAFF; abundance: .; j_gene: TRBJ1-1; v_gene: TRBV5-1
CDR3aa: CASSEALPYEQYF; abundance: .; j_gene: TRBJ2-7; v_gene: TRBV6-1
CDR3aa: CASGPGLAGGVDNEQFF; abundance: .; j_gene: TRBJ2-1; v_gene: TRBV12-5
CDR3aa: CASRNRQGNGYTF; abundance: .; j_gene: TRBJ1-2; v_gene: TRBV7-2
CDR3aa: CASSESSSGFTDTQYF; abundance: few; j_gene: TRBJ2-3; v_gene: TRBV6-4
CDR3aa: CASGQRQPYEQYF; abundance: few; j_gene: TRBJ2-7; v_gene: TRBV19
CDR3aa: CASSQEAGASYEQYF; abundance: .; j_gene: TRBJ2-7; v_gene: TRBV4-3
CDR3aa: CASRNLQGGIYEQYF; abundance: .; j_gene: TRBJ2-7; v_gene: TRBV19
CDR3aa: CASSLGQGATNEKLFF; abundance: .; j_gene: TRBJ1-4; v_gene: TRBV5-1
CDR3aa: CASSPGLTTDTQYF; abundance: .; j_gene: TRBJ2-3; v_gene: TRBV7-6
CDR3aa: CASSIPGLQETQYF; abundance: .; j_gene: TRBJ2-5; v_gene: TRBV19
CDR3aa: CASSVGGSGREKLFF; abundance: .; j_gene: TRBJ1-4; v_gene: TRBV28
CDR3aa: CASSLGSGPTYEQYF; abundance: .; j_gene: TRBJ2-7; v_gene: TRBV7-9
CDR3aa: CSSSPDRYEQYF; abundance: .; j_gene: TRBJ2-7; v_gene: TRBV7-9
CDR3aa: CACTGTGSTDTQYF; abundance: .; j_gene: TRBJ2-3; v_gene: TRBV5-4
CDR3aa: CASSYGTSGTSDNEQFF; abundance: .; j_gene: TRBJ2-1; v_gene: TRBV7-3
CDR3aa: CASSMIIGTGSSYEQYF; abundance: .; j_gene: .; v_gene: TRBV19
CDR3aa: CASSPPLAGGPYEQFF; abundance: .; j_gene: TRBJ2-1; v_gene: TRBV28
CDR3aa: CASSRQGLPYEQYF; abundance: .; j_gene: TRBJ2-7; v_gene: TRBV7-9
CDR3aa: CASSQVQGVDQPQHF; abundance: .; j_gene: TRBJ1-5; v_gene: TRBV4-1
CDR3aa: CASSGQGAHEQYF; abundance: few; j_gene: TRBJ2-7; v_gene: TRBV6-5
CDR3aa: CASSLYRVPGYGYTF; abundance: .; j_gene: TRBJ1-2; v_gene: TRBV7-3
CDR3aa: CASSPTLHVPYEQYF; abundance: few; j_gene: TRBJ2-7; v_gene: TRBV19
CDR3aa: CASSISNRGTGANVLTF; abundance: .; j_gene: TRBJ2-6; v_gene: TRBV19
CDR3aa: CASSLGGHRGVNTEAFF; abundance: .; j_gene: TRBJ1-1; v_gene: TRBV7-6
CDR3aa: CASSLRGQGEQYF; abundance: .; j_gene: TRBJ2-7; v_gene: TRBV7-9
CDR3aa: CASSSWDAGGTYEQYF; abundance: .; j_gene: TRBJ2-7; v_gene: TRBV28
CDR3aa: CSVQPSGSPLHF; abundance: .; j_gene: TRBJ1-6; v_gene: TRBV29-1
CDR3aa: CSVERTSGMETQYF; abundance: .; j_gene: TRBJ2-5; v_gene: TRBV29-1
CDR3aa: CASSLRQGGGEKLFF; abundance: few; j_gene: TRBJ1-4; v_gene: TRBV28
CDR3aa: CASSLARNTYEQYF; abundance: .; j_gene: TRBJ2-7; v_gene: TRBV7-2
CDR3aa: CASSLPRASGGETQYF; abundance: .; j_gene: TRBJ2-5; v_gene: TRBV7-2
CDR3aa: CASSPSFLRDKAYEQYF; abundance: .; j_gene: .; v_gene: TRBV11-2
CDR3aa: CAWSISGRGSTDTQYF; abundance: .; j_gene: TRBJ2-3; v_gene: TRBV30
CDR3aa: CASSPRSGQEETQYF; abundance: few; j_gene: TRBJ2-5; v_gene: TRBV4-2
CDR3aa: CASSPSGERAYEQYF; abundance: .; j_gene: TRBJ2-7; v_gene: TRBV19
CDR3aa: CASSLRGGLYEQYF; abundance: .; j_gene: TRBJ2-7; v_gene: TRBV5-1
CDR3aa: CASSSAEGRADTQYF; abundance: .; j_gene: TRBJ2-3; v_gene: TRBV7-3
CDR3aa: CASSLPGQGILNEQYF; abundance: .; j_gene: TRBJ2-7; v_gene: TRBV19
CDR3aa: CASQINKGGNQPQHF; abundance: .; j_gene: TRBJ1-5; v_gene: TRBV18
CDR3aa: CASSRDNNQPQHF; abundance: .; j_gene: TRBJ1-5; v_gene: TRBV2
CDR3aa: CASGRDRAQETQYF; abundance: .; j_gene: TRBJ2-5; v_gene: TRBV28
CDR3aa: CASSHPQGISYF; abundance: .; j_gene: TRBJ2-7; v_gene: TRBV5-5
CDR3aa: CASSSSGGAGDTQYF; abundance: few; j_gene: TRBJ2-3; v_gene: TRBV11-2
CDR3aa: CATSRGWTGKSQETQYF; abundance: .; j_gene: TRBJ2-5; v_gene: TRBV15
CDR3aa: CASSPGQRNYGYTF; abundance: .; j_gene: TRBJ1-2; v_gene: TRBV19
CDR3aa: CASSVAGQGTNTEAFF; abundance: few; j_gene: TRBJ1-1; v_gene: TRBV9
CDR3aa: CASSYSGGAGAFF; abundance: .; j_gene: TRBJ1-1; v_gene: TRBV6-5
CDR3aa: CASSSWTSGRIQETQYF; abundance: .; j_gene: TRBJ2-5; v_gene: TRBV27
CDR3aa: CASSVEVGGSSYEQYF; abundance: few; j_gene: TRBJ2-7; v_gene: TRBV9
CDR3aa: CASSLDSGGPTYEQYF; abundance: .; j_gene: TRBJ2-7; v_gene: TRBV5-1
CDR3aa: CASSFRVAMNTEAFF; abundance: few; j_gene: TRBJ1-1; v_gene: TRBV5-1
CDR3aa: CASSGQGAAGELFF; abundance: .; j_gene: TRBJ2-2; v_gene: TRBV10-1
CDR3aa: CAARGRGTDTQYF; abundance: .; j_gene: TRBJ2-3; v_gene: TRBV19
CDR3aa: CASSLRGGASYNEQFF; abundance: few; j_gene: TRBJ2-1; v_gene: TRBV5-8
CDR3aa: CASSFAGTGGQETQYF; abundance: .; j_gene: TRBJ2-5; v_gene: TRBV5-1
CDR3aa: CASSSRGTNTGELFF; abundance: .; j_gene: TRBJ2-2; v_gene: TRBV9
CDR3aa: CASIPGTENTEAFF; abundance: .; j_gene: TRBJ1-1; v_gene: TRBV6-6
CDR3aa: CASSPGLTSGGYNEQFF; abundance: .; j_gene: TRBJ2-1; v_gene: TRBV7-9